These 32 T cell receptor beta chains came from one sample sequenced in a study of CD8 T cells in Susac syndrome. Reverse transcription of roughly 0.45 to 1 ug RNA used random hexamers. In TCRdb, the immunoSEQ multiplex PCR reads were re-called with MiXCR into one record per CDR3 protein. The sample yields approximately 210,000 distinct CDR3 sequences, 94% seen once. Input material: CD4+ T cells from PBMCs. The receptor set was obtained from a human donor with Susac syndrome.

The gene calls are TRBV2 and TRBJ2-4; D unclear. CDR3 length equals 14 residues. CDR1 and CDR2 from the germline V gene are SNHLY and FYNNEI. Trimming took 3 bases from V and 0 from J, leaving 6 bases between them. CDR3 region: CASSEDGAKNIQYF. The CDR3 DNA sequence: TGTGCCAGCAGTGAGGACGGAGCCAAAAACATTCAGTACTTC.

The chain uses TRBV6-1 and TRBJ1-3; D may be TRBD1 (6 bases). CDR1 is MNHNS, CDR2 SASEGT, per germline. This CDR3 region has 16 residues. V was shortened by 8 bases and J by 3 bases, with 20 bases between the two germline ends. The chain's CDR3 is CASHSGRRGIGNTIYF. CDR3 nucleotides: TGTGCCAGCCATAGCGGCAGGAGGGGGATTGGAAACACCATATATTTT.

CDR3 DNA sequence: TGTGCCTGGAGTTCCCAGGGGACCTACGAGCAGTACTTC. Its protein product is CAWSSQGTYEQYF. The chain links TRBV30 to TRBJ2-7; perhaps TRBD1 as D (6 bases). Looked up from germline, CDR1 is GTSNPN and CDR2 is SVGIG (reference sequence). This CDR3 region has 13 residues. V was pared by 2 bases and J by 2 bases, with 10 bases between. Full variable domain (remainder filled in from reference TRBV30 and TRBJ2-7): SQTIHQWPATLVQPVGSPLSLECTVEGTSNPNLYWYRQAAGRGLQLLFYSVGIGQISSEVPQNLSASRPQDRQFILSSKKLLLSDSGFYLCAWSSQGTYEQYFGPGTRLTVT.

The chain is built from TRBV6-6 and TRBJ2-7; maybe TRBD1 (7 bases). Germline V gene lookup returns CDR1 MNHNY and CDR2 SVGAGI (reference sequence). The CDR3 covers 14 residues. Trimming left V 2 bases short and J 2 bases short, with 10 bases between. This CDR3 reads CASSYTRGAYEQYF. CDR3 nucleotide sequence: TGTGCCAGCAGTTACACCAGGGGGGCCTACGAGCAGTACTTC.

The chain couples TRBV2 to TRBJ2-1; 10 positions agree with TRBD2. This CDR3 is built from 20 residues. CDR1 and CDR2 from the germline V gene are SNHLY and FYNNEI. V lost 3 bases to trimming and J lost 4 bases; unmatched junction nucleotides: 18. For the CDR3, the DNA is TGTGCCAGCAGTGATCTGGATAGCGGGGGGATATTGAACCGGTACAATGAGCAGTTCTTC. Translated: CASSDLDSGGILNRYNEQFF. The whole variable domain, filled in from reference TRBV2 and TRBJ2-1, reads EPEVTQTPSHQVTQMGQEVILRCVPISNHLYFYWYRQILGQKVEFLVSFYNNEISEKSEIFDDQFSVERPDGSNFTLKIRSTKLEDSAMYFCASSDLDSGGILNRYNEQFFGPGTRLTVL.

The chain uses TRBV7-3 and TRBJ2-7, with D possibly matching TRBD1 (5 bases). V dropped 5 bases and J dropped 3 bases, with 11 bases sitting between them. The CDR3 runs to 13 residues. CDR1 is SGHTA, CDR2 FQGTGA, per germline. The CDR3, as DNA: TGTGCCAGCAGCCCACGACAGAACTACGAGCAGTACTTC. It yields the protein CASSPRQNYEQYF.

The chain joins TRBV10-3 to TRBJ2-7; D gene uncertain. The CDR3 covers 13 residues. Deletions cut 4 bases from V and 0 bases from J, with 7 bases between. In germline, CDR1 is ENHRY, CDR2 SYGVKD. The CDR3 spells CAISGAASYEQYF. The CDR3 DNA is TGTGCCATCAGTGGGGCAGCCTCCTACGAGCAGTACTTC.

The chain uses TRBV19 and TRBJ2-1; TRBD1 matches at 10 bases. Germline CDR1 and CDR2: LNHDA and SQIVND (reference sequence). This CDR3 is 15 amino acids long. With 3 bases clipped from V and 9 bases from J, the junction kept 8 bases outside the gene matches. In DNA form, the CDR3 reads TGTGCCAGTAGTATCGCGGGACAGGGGATTGGTGAGCAGTTCTTC. It specifies CASSIAGQGIGEQFF. The variable domain in full, completed from reference TRBV19 and TRBJ2-1, reads DGGITQSPKYLFRKEGQNVTLSCEQNLNHDAMYWYRQDPGQGLRLIYYSQIVNDFQKGDIAEGYSVSREKKESFPLTVTSAQKNPTAFYLCASSIAGQGIGEQFFGPGTRLTVL.

CDR3 protein: CASSLEQAGEQYF. For the CDR3, the DNA is TGTGCCAGCAGCTTAGAACAGGCAGGGGAGCAGTACTTC. The chain carries TRBV7-6 and TRBJ2-7, with D maybe TRBD1 (5 bases). Trimming shortened V by 1 base and J by 7 bases, and 11 bases separated the two germline ends. CDR1 SGHVS and CDR2 FNYEAQ come from the germline V gene. This CDR3 spans 13 amino acids.

The chain combines TRBV30 with TRBJ2-6; possible D gene TRBD1, 5 bases. CDR1 GTSNPN and CDR2 SVGIG come from the germline V gene (reference sequence). Deletions cut 2 bases from V and 0 bases from J, with 5 bases between. This CDR3 region has 14 residues. CDR3: CAWSRGSGANVLTF. In DNA form, the CDR3 reads TGTGCCTGGAGTAGGGGCTCTGGGGCCAACGTCCTGACTTTC.

This chain joins TRBV5-1 and TRBJ1-2; 11 bases fit TRBD1. The germline V gene encodes CDR1 SGHRS and CDR2 YFSETQ. The V gene end was trimmed by 4 bases and the J gene end by 6 bases; junction bases not matched to a gene: 2. The CDR3 length is 13 residues. For the CDR3, the DNA is TGCGCCAGCAGCGAGGGACAGGGGGATGGCTACACCTTC. This sequence encodes CASSEGQGDGYTF.

This clonotype showed up just once. This chain links TRBV10-2 with TRBJ2-1; D may be TRBD2 (7 bases). The V gene's germline CDR1 is WSHSY and CDR2 SAAADI. The CDR3 contains 15 residues. V was trimmed by 8 bases and J by 6 bases, leaving 20 bases between them. In DNA form, the CDR3 reads TGCGCCAGCTCGGGGGCGTGGGGGGGGACCAATGAGCAGTTCTTC. Encoded protein: CASSGAWGGTNEQFF.

The chain couples TRBV29-1 to TRBJ1-4; perhaps TRBD1 as D (5 bases). Germline CDR1 reads SQVTM; CDR2 reads ANQGSEA. V dropped 5 bases and J dropped 10 bases, with 14 bases sitting between them. This CDR3 comprises 12 residues. The chain's CDR3 is CSVTSQGAKLFF. The CDR3 nucleotides read TGCAGCGTTACAAGTCAGGGTGCAAAACTGTTTTTT.

This rearrangement joins TRBV28 to TRBJ1-2, with D perhaps TRBD1 (5 bases). Per the germline V gene, CDR1 is MDHEN and CDR2 is SYDVKM. The CDR3 extends over 12 amino acids. V was cut by 7 bases and J by 3 bases, with 9 bases left in between. Written as DNA, the CDR3 is TGTGCCAGCACTCTGGGGGACTATGGCTACACCTTC. It encodes CASTLGDYGYTF.

The rearrangement joins TRBV20-1 to TRBJ2-7, with D hard to call. CDR1 DFQATT and CDR2 SNEGSKA come from the germline V gene (reference sequence). The CDR3 runs to 14 residues. V dropped 0 bases and J dropped 3 bases, with 12 bases sitting between them. The CDR3: CSARDQDRVYEQYF. In nucleotides, the CDR3 is TGCAGTGCTAGAGATCAAGACCGAGTCTACGAGCAGTACTTC.

The chain employs TRBV7-6 and TRBJ2-3; TRBD1 agrees at 7 bases. The CDR3 has 15 residues. Germline lookup yields CDR1 SGHVS and CDR2 FNYEAQ. Unmatched junction bases numbered 6, after V lost 4 bases and J lost 2 bases. The CDR3 spells CASSYRGTYTDTQYF. In nucleotides, the CDR3 is TGTGCCAGCAGCTACAGGGGCACCTACACAGATACGCAGTATTTT.

The J gene is TRBJ1-4, the V gene TRBV30; D possibly corresponds to TRBD1 (5 bases). The CDR3 runs 13 residues. The V gene lost 4 bases and the J gene lost 2 bases, with 8 bases spanning the gap. The germline V gene encodes CDR1 GTSNPN and CDR2 SVGIG (reference sequence). The CDR3 protein is CAWTGITNEKLFF. In DNA form, the CDR3 reads TGTGCCTGGACAGGGATTACTAATGAAAAACTGTTTTTT. Variable domain in full (rest from reference TRBV30 and TRBJ1-4): SQTIHQWPATLVQPVGSPLSLECTVEGTSNPNLYWYRQAAGRGLQLLFYSVGIGQISSEVPQNLSASRPQDRQFILSSKKLLLSDSGFYLCAWTGITNEKLFFGSGTQLSVL.

The chain employs TRBV2 and TRBJ2-6, with D hard to call. Trimming shortened V by 3 bases and J by 0 bases, and 9 bases separated the two germline ends. Germline assignment: CDR1 SNHLY and CDR2 FYNNEI. The CDR3 is 16 residues long. In DNA, the CDR3 is TGTGCCAGCAGTGACAGATTTAGCTCTGGGGCCAACGTCCTGACTTTC. It encodes CASSDRFSSGANVLTF.

V gene TRBV2 combines with J gene TRBJ1-5; TRBD1 matches 8 bases. Germline V gene lookup returns CDR1 SNHLY and CDR2 FYNNEI. The CDR3 is 15 amino acids. J lost 5 bases, V lost 3 bases, and 6 bases had no gene match. This CDR3 reads CASSEAGGGYQPQHF. In DNA, the CDR3 is TGTGCCAGCAGTGAGGCAGGGGGCGGGTATCAGCCCCAGCATTTT.

The chain employs TRBV6-5 and TRBJ2-1, with unresolved D. The CDR3 loop spans 12 amino acids. Trimming shortened V by 6 bases and J by 5 bases, and 8 bases separated the two germline ends. Germline V gene sequence: CDR1 MNHEY, CDR2 SVGAGI. The CDR3 loop reads CASSRNHNEQFF. For the CDR3, the DNA is TGTGCCAGCAGCAGAAATCACAATGAGCAGTTCTTC.

In this sample, this clonotype turned up once. The chain joins TRBV18 to TRBJ2-1; D unclear. CDR3 length: 13 residues. Germline-derived CDR1 and CDR2 are KGHSH and LQKENI. V was trimmed by 5 bases and J by 5 bases, leaving 10 bases between them. The CDR3 loop is CASSDSRDNEQFF. The DNA of the CDR3 is TGTGCCAGCTCAGATAGCAGAGACAATGAGCAGTTCTTC. Full variable domain (outside the CDR3, taken from reference TRBV18 and TRBJ2-1): NAGVMQNPRHLVRRRGQEARLRCSPMKGHSHVYWYRQLPEEGLKFMVYLQKENIIDESGMPKERFSAEFPKEGPSILRIQQVVRGDSAAYFCASSDSRDNEQFFGPGTRLTVL.

V is TRBV19 and J is TRBJ1-6, with D possibly matching TRBD1 (5 bases). Trimming took 9 bases from V and 9 from J, leaving 18 bases between them. The CDR3 is made up of 14 amino acids. The V gene's germline CDR1 is LNHDA and CDR2 SQIVND (reference sequence). The CDR3 protein is CASNDRGGSSPLHF. The DNA of the CDR3 is TGTGCCAGCAACGACAGAGGAGGGAGTTCACCCCTCCACTTT.

The chain recombines TRBV7-2 with TRBJ1-2; D call uncertain. Trimming took 5 bases from V and 10 from J, leaving 17 bases between them. The CDR3 covers 13 residues. Germline CDR1 and CDR2: SGHTA and FQGNSA. The CDR3 protein is CASSPPPPNAYTF. The CDR3 DNA is TGTGCCAGCAGCCCCCCCCCTCCCAATGCCTACACCTTC.

This clonotype showed up just once. The chain is built from TRBV7-2 and TRBJ2-5; 9 nucleotides line up with TRBD1. Trimming cost V 1 base and J 4 bases; bases outside gene matches: 4. The length of the CDR3 is 15 residues. Looked up from germline, CDR1 is SGHTA and CDR2 is FQGNSA. CDR3 coding DNA: TGTGCCAGCAGCTTAGGGGACAGGGAGGGAGAGACCCAGTACTTC. Protein: CASSLGDREGETQYF. Using reference TRBV7-2 and TRBJ2-5 for the parts outside the CDR3, the full variable domain is GAGVSQSPSNKVTEKGKDVELRCDPISGHTALYWYRQSLGQGLEFLIYFQGNSAPDKSGLPSDRFSAERTGGSVSTLTIQRTQQEDSAVYLCASSLGDREGETQYFGPGTRLLVL.

The chain recombines TRBV13 with TRBJ2-3, with TRBD2 identical over 9 bases. The CDR3 is 17 residues long. V gave up 5 bases and J gave up 1 base; unmatched junction bases: 10. Looked up from germline, CDR1 is PRHDT and CDR2 is FYEKMQ (reference sequence). CDR3 protein: CASSPVGRLAGTDTQYF. For the CDR3, the DNA is TGTGCCAGCAGCCCTGTGGGGAGACTAGCGGGCACAGATACGCAGTATTTT. The full variable domain, rest sourced from reference TRBV13 and TRBJ2-3, is AAGVIQSPRHLIKEKRETATLKCYPIPRHDTVYWYQQGPGQDPQFLISFYEKMQSDKGSIPDRFSAQQFSDYHSELNMSSLELGDSALYFCASSPVGRLAGTDTQYFGPGTRLTVL.

The V call is TRBV11-2, the J call TRBJ2-7; D is ambiguous. Germline CDR1 SGHAT, CDR2 FQNNGV. The CDR3 covers 12 residues. V was clipped by 6 bases and J by 5 bases, with 11 bases between them. The CDR3 spells CASRTDEDEQYF. DNA of the CDR3: TGTGCCAGCAGAACAGATGAGGACGAGCAGTACTTC.

V usage is TRBV11-1 and J usage is TRBJ2-1; D not resolved. V was shortened by 4 bases and J by 12 bases, with 10 bases between the two germline ends. Germline CDR1 and CDR2: SGHAT and FQDESV (reference sequence). CDR3 size: 11 residues. The CDR3 loop is CASSSTGAQFF. The CDR3 nucleotides read TGTGCCAGCAGCTCGACCGGAGCGCAGTTCTTC.

This clonotype was recorded once. The V gene is TRBV6-2 or TRBV6-3, the J gene TRBJ1-2, with D unresolved. The germline gives CDR1 MNHEY, CDR2 SVGEGT. V shed 4 bases and J shed 6 bases, with 9 bases lying between them. CDR3 length equals 12 residues. In DNA form, the CDR3 reads TGTGCCAGCAGTTTTCCACCGAATGGCTACACCTTC. This gives the protein CASSFPPNGYTF.

This clonotype was seen a single time. V is TRBV20-1 and J is TRBJ1-5; the D is unclear. V lost 1 base and J 7 bases, leaving 14 bases between the germline ends. The CDR3 runs 14 residues. Germline-derived CDR1 and CDR2 are DFQATT and SNEGSKA (reference sequence). Here the CDR3 reads CSARGGGLGQPQHF. The CDR3 DNA sequence: TGCAGTGCTAGAGGAGGAGGTCTGGGACAGCCCCAGCATTTT.

The rearrangement links TRBV7-3 to TRBJ2-1; 7 nucleotides agree with TRBD2. Germline V gives CDR1 SGHTA, CDR2 FQGTGA. The ends lost 5 bases at V and 6 bases at J; junction bases unmatched: 10. CDR3 size: 15 residues. The CDR3 DNA reads TGTGCCAGCAGCCCCCGCGGCCGCGGGGGCAATGAGCAGTTCTTC. Protein: CASSPRGRGGNEQFF. Full variable domain (missing parts from reference TRBV7-3 and TRBJ2-1): GAGVSQTPSNKVTEKGKYVELRCDPISGHTALYWYRQSLGQGPEFLIYFQGTGAADDSGLPNDRFFAVRPEGSVSTLKIQRTERGDSAVYLCASSPRGRGGNEQFFGPGTRLTVL.

The chain joins TRBV7-8 to TRBJ1-5, with D possibly TRBD1 on 5 matching bases. The CDR3 has 18 residues. V was pared by 1 base and J by 4 bases, with 20 bases between. The germline V gene has CDR1 SGHVS and CDR2 FQNEAQ. In DNA, the CDR3 is TGTGCCAGCAGCTTAGTAATGACAGCAGAATTTTGGAATCAGCCCCAGCATTTT. Residues: CASSLVMTAEFWNQPQHF.

The chain combines TRBV5-1 with TRBJ2-7, with a tentative D call TRBD2 (6 bases). The V and J ends lost 4 bases and 5 bases respectively, with 16 bases between them. This CDR3 spans 14 amino acids. CDR1 and CDR2 from the germline V gene are SGHRS and YFSETQ. The CDR3 loop reads CASSRTPGDHEQYF. The CDR3 DNA reads as TGCGCCAGCAGCCGGACCCCGGGGGATCACGAGCAGTACTTC.